Shown below are 15 T cell receptor beta chains from a single sample sequenced in a study of T cell changes during pregnancy in multiple sclerosis. Profiling relied on immunoSEQ multiplex PCR, and the TCRdb table lists in-frame clones only, not all of them. The sample lists more than 55,000 clones, 91% occurring once. The input for sequencing was peripheral blood, taken in the third trimester of pregnancy. The source is a female donor in good health, enrolled as a control in a pregnancy study.

This clone has just a few counts. V is TRBV6-5 and J is TRBJ2-1; 8 bases map to TRBD2. The length of the CDR3 is 15 residues. CDR1 is MNHEY, CDR2 SVGAGI, per germline. V lost 6 bases and J lost 2; bases outside the gene matches: 6. Written as DNA, the CDR3 is TGTGCCAGCAGACCCGGGACTAGTCCCTACAATGAGCAGTTCTTC. Protein sequence: CASRPGTSPYNEQFF.

The genes are TRBV5-1 and TRBJ1-2; 7 bases agree with TRBD1. J was trimmed by 8 bases and V by 1 base; bases with no gene match: 5. Germline CDR1 reads SGHRS; CDR2 reads YFSETQ. The CDR3 covers 13 residues. CDR3 in amino acids: CASSLTGEGGYTF. The CDR3 DNA sequence: TGCGCCAGCAGCTTGACAGGGGAAGGAGGCTACACCTTC.

In its sample, this clone was seen once. The chain uses TRBV27 and TRBJ1-2, with D maybe TRBD1 (5 bases). CDR3 size: 13 residues. V lost 2 bases, J lost 2 bases, and 6 bases lay in between. Germline CDR1 and CDR2: MNHEY and SMNVEV (reference sequence). The CDR3 DNA sequence: TGTGCCAGCAGTTTAGCAGGGAACTATGGCTACACCTTC. Encoded protein: CASSLAGNYGYTF.

V and J are TRBV18 and TRBJ1-3, with D maybe TRBD1 (5 bases). CDR3 length: 15 amino acids. Germline CDR1 and CDR2: KGHSH and LQKENI. V shed 3 bases and J shed 2 bases, with 11 bases lying between them. In DNA form, the CDR3 reads TGTGCCAGCTCACCGACAGAGGAGACTGGAAACACCATATATTTT. This encodes CASSPTEETGNTIYF.

The rearrangement links TRBV27 to TRBJ1-6, with D unclear. The CDR3 has 16 amino acids. V lost 2 bases to trimming and J lost 0 bases, with 8 bases between them. Germline V CDR1 and CDR2: MNHEY, SMNVEV (reference sequence). The CDR3 bases are TGTGCCAGCAGTTTAGGGCAGAGCTCCTATAATTCACCCCTCCACTTT. Its translation is CASSLGQSSYNSPLHF.

V is TRBV21-1 and J is TRBJ1-2; TRBD1 was called by the table and not checked on the DNA. TRBV21-1 is a pseudogene locus. CDR3 size: 16 residues. The CDR3 region is CASRSKERQAMSGYTF. The CDR3 DNA follows: TGTGCCAGCAGGTCCAAAGAGCGACAGGCGATGAGTGGCTACACCTTC.

The chain joins TRBV2 to TRBJ2-1, with D hard to call. V shed 6 bases and J shed 0 bases, with 9 bases lying between them. The CDR3 sequence is 14 residues long. Germline assignment: CDR1 SNHLY and CDR2 FYNNEI. The chain's CDR3 is CASRTLNSYNEQFF. CDR3 in DNA: TGTGCCAGCAGGACTCTAAACTCCTACAATGAGCAGTTCTTC. Using reference TRBV2 and TRBJ2-1 for the parts outside the CDR3, the full variable domain is EPEVTQTPSHQVTQMGQEVILRCVPISNHLYFYWYRQILGQKVEFLVSFYNNEISEKSEIFDDQFSVERPDGSNFTLKIRSTKLEDSAMYFCASRTLNSYNEQFFGPGTRLTVL.

This clone was detected only a few times. This chain links TRBV4-2 with TRBJ1-5; TRBD1 agrees at 8 bases. The CDR3 has 15 amino acids. Germline-derived CDR1 and CDR2 are LGHNA and YNFKEQ. Trimming at V came to 0 bases and at J to 6 bases, leaving 4 bases not matched to a gene. In nucleotides, the CDR3 is TGTGCCAGCAGCCAAGAATCAGGGGGCGGTCAGCCCCAGCATTTT. It specifies CASSQESGGGQPQHF.

The chain has TRBV5-1 and TRBJ1-1; D unclear. CDR3 length: 17 amino acids. The germline V gene encodes CDR1 SGHRS and CDR2 YFSETQ. Trimming took 1 base from V and 4 from J, leaving 20 bases between them. CDR3 protein: CASSLSRGSATSTEAFF. In nucleotides, the CDR3 is TGCGCCAGCAGCTTGTCCCGCGGTTCTGCCACGAGCACTGAAGCTTTCTTT.

The CDR3 loop reads CASSPGLVDDTQYF. The CDR3 DNA reads as TGCGCCAGCAGCCCGGGACTAGTTGACGATACGCAGTATTTT. The chain is built from TRBV5-1 and TRBJ2-3; 8 bases match TRBD2. The CDR3 extends over 14 amino acids. The germline V gene has CDR1 SGHRS and CDR2 YFSETQ. J gave up 6 bases and V 4 bases, and 7 bases lay outside the gene matches.

V and J are TRBV10-3 and TRBJ1-2; no definite D call. V dropped 10 bases and J dropped 7 bases, with 13 bases sitting between them. CDR1 ENHRY and CDR2 SYGVKD come from the germline V gene. This CDR3 is built from 11 residues. CDR3 protein: CATLEVTGYTF. Written as DNA, the CDR3 is TGTGCCACCCTCGAGGTAACTGGCTACACCTTC.

The V and J genes are TRBV7-6 and TRBJ2-2, with 8 bases identical to TRBD2. The CDR3 totals 15 residues. In germline, CDR1 is SGHVS, CDR2 FNYEAQ. V was pared by 2 bases and J by 4 bases, with 3 bases of the junction left unmatched. In nucleotides, the CDR3 is TGTGCCAGCAGCTTATCCGGGGGGGGCACCGGGGAGCTGTTTTTT. This sequence encodes CASSLSGGGTGELFF.

This chain links TRBV30 with TRBJ2-7; D is possibly TRBD2 (5 bases). V gave up 4 bases and J gave up 2 bases, with 12 bases separating them. Germline V gives CDR1 GTSNPN, CDR2 SVGIG (reference sequence). The CDR3 is made up of 13 amino acids. The CDR3 region has the DNA TGTGCCTGGACCGAAGGGAGTACCTACGAGCAGTACTTC. Its protein is CAWTEGSTYEQYF.

The chain joins TRBV5-6 to TRBJ2-7; D might be TRBD1 (5 bases). The V gene's germline CDR1 is SGHDT and CDR2 YYEEEE. The CDR3 has 14 residues. V was cut by 5 bases and J by 6 bases, with 18 bases left in between. The CDR3 coding sequence is TGTGCCAGCAGGCCCCAGGGTGGAGTACTCGAGCAGTACTTC. Amino acid sequence: CASRPQGGVLEQYF.

V is TRBV28 and J is TRBJ1-1, with D tentatively TRBD1 (5 bases). This CDR3 has 15 amino acids. CDR1 and CDR2 (germline): MDHEN, SYDVKM. Trimming cost V 9 bases and J 0 bases, with 17 bases left between them. CDR3 DNA sequence: TGTGCCAGTCCCCCGGCTTCAGGGCTGAACACTGAAGCTTTCTTT. Translated: CASPPASGLNTEAFF.